This paragraph reports one TCR beta chain. There is no known antigen for this receptor. The record has no base qualities; no much larger clone is one base away. These data originate in a study of T cell repertoires in cytomegalovirus infection (dated by TCRdb to the late 2010s). Describing the broader study: The HLA type of each donor mattered for the analysis, because public TCR beta signatures pointed to carriage of CMV infection along with the matching HLA type. Findings and caveats that apply to the study as a whole: In both this cohort and an independent roughly 400-donor cohort, the cumulative frequency of public TCR beta family members distinguished carriers of CMV infection plus the relevant HLA type. The ex vivo response was dominated by HLA-C-restricted CMV-specific TCR beta clonotypes, which also provided the single most frequent clonotype in two of eight donors.

These reads were obtained on an Illumina HiSeq 1500. Using fastp trimming at Q25 and MiXCR clonotype assembly, TCRdb reanalyzed the public sequencing data and kept in-frame beta chains. Duplicate CDR3 protein sequences are folded into a single record with the most common DNA and genes. A total of around 300,000 distinct CDR3 sequences appear in this sample, approximately 9.5% of them only once. The biggest ten clones account for approximately 4.7% of the sample. Trimming takes 5 bases off V and 3 bases off J; junction bases not matched to a gene: 2. The CDR3, from cysteine to phenylalanine, totals 15 residues. Only the CDR3 portion is preserved as DNA: 45 bases, with reading frame beginning at the first base. The germline V gene (reference sequence) provides CDR1 SSHAT and CDR2 FNYEAQ.

The sequence links TRBV7-7 to TRBJ2-5, and 14 junction bases match TRBD2. The receptor was derived from a human donor in good health (CMV status not recorded). Some clones in this sample may be carry-over from other donors' samples. The sample was PBMCs. The encoded CDR3 is CASSPTSGGEETQYF. The DNA sequence follows: TGTGCCAGCAGCCCGACTAGCGGGGGGGAAGAGACCCAGTACTTC. Reference TRBV7-7 and TRBJ2-5 proteins supply the regions before and after the CDR3; the full variable domain is: GAGVSQSPRYKVTKRGQDVTLRCDPISSHATLYWYQQALGQGPEFLTYFNYEAQPDKSGLPSDRFSAERPEGSISTLTIQRTEQRDSAMYRCASSPTSGGEETQYFGPGTRLLVL.